These 17 T cell receptor beta chains were all obtained from the same sample, sequenced in a study of shared clonotypes between healthy human individuals. Clones were read by immunoSEQ multiplex PCR, and TCRdb kept only the in-frame ones, dropping some. This table holds 950,000 to 1,100,000 clones, more than 60% found once. Sequences were obtained from memory CD4+ T cells sorted from blood. The subset is: CD45RA-negative fraction. The origin of the receptors is a man between 18 and 35 years old in good health.

This sequence joins TRBV4-1 and TRBJ2-7; TRBD1 is a possible D gene (6 bases). The CDR3 length is 14 residues. Trimming shortened V by 2 bases and J by 6 bases, and 14 bases separated the two germline ends. CDR1 and CDR2 from the germline V gene are MGHRA and YSYEKL. The CDR3 DNA reads as TGCGCCAGCAGCCAATCAGGGGCCCTCCGCGAGCAGTACTTC. This sequence encodes CASSQSGALREQYF.

V and J are TRBV2 and TRBJ1-1; 8 nucleotides line up with TRBD1. J gave up 1 base and V 6 bases, and 4 bases lay outside the gene matches. The germline gives CDR1 SNHLY, CDR2 FYNNEI. This CDR3 has 14 amino acids. CDR3 in amino acids: CASSDRGSNTEAFF. CDR3 sequence (DNA): TGTGCCAGCAGCGACAGGGGATCGAACACTGAAGCTTTCTTT.

The chain combines TRBV5-3 with TRBJ1-2; TRBD1 agrees at 9 bases. TRBV5-3 has ORF status, its function being uncertain. The V segment lost 3 bases and the J segment 0 bases; nucleotides outside the gene matches: 12. This CDR3 spans 18 amino acids. The CDR3 DNA sequence: TGTGCCAGAAGCTATAGAGAACAGGGGGCACCTACTAACTATGGCTACACCTTC. Its translation is CARSYREQGAPTNYGYTF.

The rearrangement links TRBV30 to TRBJ1-1; D gene uncertain. CDR3 length equals 14 residues. Germline assignment: CDR1 GTSNPN and CDR2 SVGIG (reference sequence). Trimming removed 2 bases at V and 6 bases at J, with 16 bases between. The CDR3 region is CAWSPGGGFSEAFF. The CDR3 coding sequence is TGTGCCTGGAGTCCCGGAGGTGGTTTCTCTGAAGCTTTCTTT.

CDR3 loop: CASSESISGRAYEQYF. DNA for the CDR3: TGTGCCAGCAGCGAATCGATTAGCGGGAGGGCTTACGAGCAGTACTTC. The rearrangement links TRBV7-2 to TRBJ2-7, with 11 bases fitting TRBD2. The V and J ends lost 5 bases and 4 bases, in that order; junction bases with no gene match: 10. CDR3 length equals 16 residues. Germline CDR1 SGHTA, CDR2 FQGNSA.

The genes are TRBV10-3 and TRBJ1-1; D perhaps matches TRBD1 (5 bases). The V gene's germline CDR1 is ENHRY and CDR2 SYGVKD. This CDR3 is built from 15 residues. V lost 3 bases and J lost 2, with 13 bases in between. The CDR3 sequence is CAISEADRANTEAFF. For the CDR3, the DNA is TGTGCCATCAGTGAAGCTGACAGAGCAAACACTGAAGCTTTCTTT.

The chain has TRBV11-2 and TRBJ2-1, with 10 bases identical to TRBD2. V was pared by 3 bases and J by 7 bases, with 9 bases of the junction left unmatched. Per the germline V gene, CDR1 is SGHAT and CDR2 is FQNNGV. The CDR3 totals 16 residues. The CDR3 nucleotides read TGTGCCAGCAGCTTGGTACTAGCGGGAAAAGCGAATGAGCAGTTCTTC. Amino acid sequence: CASSLVLAGKANEQFF.

The chain recombines TRBV30 with TRBJ1-1; D is undetermined. The ends were cut back, 8 bases at V and 1 base at J, with 14 bases in the middle. The germline V gene has CDR1 GTSNPN and CDR2 SVGIG (reference sequence). This CDR3 spans 13 amino acids. The CDR3 sequence is CARWSPGNTEAFF. CDR3 in DNA: TGTGCCAGGTGGTCTCCAGGGAACACTGAAGCTTTCTTT.

The CDR3 loop reads CASSRGYDRAYNSPLHF. DNA of the CDR3: TGTGCCAGCAGCCGCGGCTACGACAGGGCTTATAATTCACCCCTCCACTTT. The chain uses TRBV21-1 and TRBJ1-6; the table names TRBD1, a call not compared with the DNA. TRBV21-1 is a pseudogene locus. This CDR3 region has 17 residues.

The rearrangement uses TRBV18 and TRBJ2-3; D unresolved. The CDR3 has 15 amino acids. With 6 bases removed from V and 1 base from J, the gap between germline ends came to 14 bases. CDR1 and CDR2 from the germline V gene are KGHSH and LQKENI. In DNA form, the CDR3 reads TGTGCCAGCTCTCACAGCGCCTTAGGCACAGATACGCAGTATTTT. Amino acids: CASSHSALGTDTQYF.

This clone was detected many times. Other DNA sequences in the sample encode the same CDR3. V is TRBV6-1 and J is TRBJ1-5, with 7 bases lining up with TRBD1. V trimming: 4 bases; J trimming: 3 bases; junction bases outside the gene matches: 3. The CDR3 consists of 14 residues. Per the germline V gene, CDR1 is MNHNS and CDR2 is SASEGT. The CDR3 sequence is CASSGQGNNQPQHF. The CDR3 nucleotides read TGTGCCAGCAGTGGACAGGGTAACAATCAGCCCCAGCATTTT.

This clone occurred once. The chain employs TRBV5-1 and TRBJ1-4; perhaps TRBD1 as D (6 bases). The CDR3 sequence is 15 residues long. V gave up 1 base and J gave up 5 bases, with 12 bases separating them. CDR1 is SGHRS and CDR2 is YFSETQ in the germline V gene. The CDR3 sequence: CASSLWIGGNEKLFF. In DNA, the CDR3 is TGCGCCAGCAGCTTGTGGATAGGGGGGAATGAAAAACTGTTTTTT.

This chain connects TRBV10-3 to TRBJ2-6, with TRBD1 matching 7 bases. CDR3 length equals 17 residues. The trim removed 0 bases at V and 0 bases at J, leaving 2 bases unmatched. Germline CDR1 reads ENHRY; CDR2 reads SYGVKD. CDR3 amino acids: CAISESSGGSGANVLTF. The CDR3 bases are TGTGCCATCAGTGAGTCGTCAGGGGGCTCTGGGGCCAACGTCCTGACTTTC.

This clone was counted a few times. The chain links TRBV2 to TRBJ1-5; TRBD1 matches 7 bases. Germline lookup yields CDR1 SNHLY and CDR2 FYNNEI. V dropped 7 bases and J dropped 6; count of bases not matched to a gene: 3. The CDR3 extends over 12 amino acids. The CDR3 nucleotides read TGTGCCAGCACAGGGGGAAGTCAGCCCCAGCATTTT. It yields the protein CASTGGSQPQHF.

In the case of this clone: The junction departs from germline at one end; a sequencing error may be responsible. The chain couples TRBV10-1 to TRBJ2-5; a possible D gene is TRBD2 (5 bases). CDR1 is WNHNN and CDR2 is SYGVQD in the germline V gene (reference sequence). The CDR3 contains 14 residues. CDR3 nucleotide sequence: TGCGCCAGCAGTGATCCCAGCCTGGGAGAGACCCCGTACTTC. This sequence encodes CASSDPSLGETPYF.

Concerning this clone itself: The sample holds other DNA sequences that translate to the same CDR3. V gene TRBV5-1 combines with J gene TRBJ2-7, with TRBD1 identical over 7 bases. Germline V CDR1 and CDR2: SGHRS, YFSETQ. Trimming at V came to 2 bases and at J to 3 bases, leaving 5 bases not matched to a gene. The CDR3 extends over 14 amino acids. DNA of the CDR3: TGCGCCAGCAGCTTAGGACAGGTCAGCTACGAGCAGTACTTC. It specifies CASSLGQVSYEQYF. Combining the CDR3 with reference TRBV5-1 and TRBJ2-7 gives the whole variable domain KAGVTQTPRYLIKTRGQQVTLSCSPISGHRSVSWYQQTPGQGLQFLFEYFSETQRNKGNFPGRFSGRQFSNSRSEMNVSTLELGDSALYLCASSLGQVSYEQYFGPGTRLTVT.

The CDR3 DNA reads as TGTGCCACCTTAGGGACAGACACCGGGGAGCTGTTTTTT. It codes for CATLGTDTGELFF. The chain is built from TRBV10-3 and TRBJ2-2; TRBD1 matches at 7 bases. Germline V gene lookup returns CDR1 ENHRY and CDR2 SYGVKD. The V segment lost 10 bases and the J segment 3 bases; nucleotides outside the gene matches: 5. This CDR3 spans 13 amino acids.